The 20 T cell receptor beta chains listed next were all sequenced from one sample in a study of T cells in women clearing cervical HPV infection. Measured with immunoSEQ multiplex PCR; TCRdb has only the in-frame clones, and not every one. The sample totals fewer than 30,000 clones. Material for sequencing was blood buffy coat. The source is a woman aged 18 to 75 with a cervical HPV16 infection that either progressed to CIN3+ or cleared (not recorded which).

To note about this clone: The missing CDR3 end, 3 residues past where the read stops, is filled in from the germline J gene. The chain is built from TRBV19 and TRBJ1-1; 9 bases match TRBD1. The CDR3 extends over 19 amino acids. The J segment lost 1 base and the V segment lost 3 bases, leaving 15 bases of the junction unmatched. The V gene's germline CDR1 is LNHDA and CDR2 SQIVND (reference sequence). The DNA read from the CDR3 is TGTGCCAGTAGTATTCCCCGTCCCGGGACAGGGTTCAAGAACACTGAA. Its protein product is CASSIPRPGTGFKNTE. The whole CDR3 sequence reads CASSIPRPGTGFKNTEAFF. Full variable domain (rest looked up from reference TRBV19 and TRBJ1-1): DGGITQSPKYLFRKEGQNVTLSCEQNLNHDAMYWYRQDPGQGLRLIYYSQIVNDFQKGDIAEGYSVSREKKESFPLTVTSAQKNPTAFYLCASSIPRPGTGFKNTEAFFGQGTRLTVV.

Concerning this clone: The read terminates 3 residues before the CDR3 end, so the remaining end is supplied by the germline J gene. The rearrangement joins TRBV7-7 to TRBJ2-2, with 9 bases identical to TRBD1. The CDR3 sequence is 14 residues long. V shed 3 bases, J shed 7 bases, and the junction held 3 bases outside the gene matches. The germline gives CDR1 SSHAT, CDR2 FNYEAQ (reference sequence). Partial CDR3 DNA: TGTGCCAGCAGCTTGGGACAGGGCAACGGGGAG. It translates to CASSLGQGNGE. The complete CDR3 protein is CASSLGQGNGELFF.

About this clone itself: The read ends 3 residues early relative to the CDR3; the germline J gene fills the gap. V gene TRBV5-1 combines with J gene TRBJ2-2, with D unclear. Per the germline V gene, CDR1 is SGHRS and CDR2 is YFSETQ. The length of the CDR3 is 14 residues. The CDR3 spells CASSLEGWSNVLFF. CDR3 bases read: TGCGCCAGCAGCTTGGAGGGTTGGTCCAACGTG.

CDR3 sequence reads: CASRGAGQPQHF. The part of the CDR3 DNA that was read is TGTGCCAGCAGGGGGGCAGGTCAGCCC. The J gene is TRBJ1-5, the V gene TRBV2; maybe TRBD1 (6 bases). The read comes to an end 3 residues before the CDR3 does, leaving the germline J gene to fill in the end. V was shortened by 6 bases and J by 6 bases, with 9 bases between the two germline ends. The CDR3 extends over 12 amino acids. Germline CDR1 and CDR2: SNHLY and FYNNEI.

Details on this clone: With the read ending 3 residues before the CDR3 end, the germline J gene is used to fill in that end. V gene TRBV20-1 combines with J gene TRBJ1-2, with D uncertain. CDR1 and CDR2 from the germline V gene are DFQATT and SNEGSKA (reference sequence). V lost 0 bases and J 4 bases, leaving 9 bases between the germline ends. CDR3 length: 13 residues. Incomplete CDR3 DNA: TGCAGTGCTAGAGATCACAGATCCTATGGC. This encodes CSARDHRSYG. The entire CDR3 protein is CSARDHRSYGYTF.

CDR3 DNA (partial): TGTGCCAGTAGGCAGAACAGGGGTACAACCGGGGAG. Encoded protein: CASRQNRGTTGE. The full CDR3 sequence reads CASRQNRGTTGELFF. The chain has TRBV19 and TRBJ2-2, with 7 positions matching TRBD1. The read falls 3 residues short of the CDR3 end, and the missing part is taken from the germline J gene. CDR3 length: 15 amino acids. CDR1 is LNHDA, CDR2 SQIVND, per germline (reference sequence). V was clipped by 6 bases and J by 5 bases; unmatched bases: 9.

Concerning this clone itself: The read stops 3 residues short of the end of the CDR3; the missing end is completed from the germline J gene. This chain joins TRBV7-9 and TRBJ2-3; the match to TRBD2 covers 10 bases. The CDR3 sequence is 14 residues long. Germline CDR1 and CDR2: SEHNR and FQNEAQ (reference sequence). CDR3: CASSWTSGQETQYF. Partial CDR3 DNA: TGTGCCAGCAGCTGGACTAGCGGACAAGAGACG.

As concerns this clone: Coverage ceases 3 residues before the CDR3 finishes, and the germline J gene fills in the end. The chain couples TRBV28 to TRBJ2-7; D is possibly TRBD2 (6 bases). The V gene's germline CDR1 is MDHEN and CDR2 SYDVKM. V lost 1 base and J lost 3, with 16 bases in between. The CDR3 sequence is 16 residues long. The CDR3 reads CASSLFGRRGGYEQYF. The DNA read from the CDR3 is TGTGCCAGCAGTTTATTCGGCAGGCGGGGTGGCTACGAG.

Notes on this clone: The sequence runs out 3 residues before the end of the CDR3; the remainder is reconstructed from the germline J gene. The genes are TRBV7-8 and TRBJ2-1; 11 bases align to TRBD2. CDR3 length: 15 residues. The junction had 8 bases not matched to a gene; V was cut back by 7 bases and J by 6 bases. The germline V gene has CDR1 SGHVS and CDR2 FQNEAQ. CDR3 loop: CASTGGLADSNEQFF. CDR3 DNA, as far as it was read: TGTGCCAGCACCGGGGGACTAGCGGATTCCAATGAG.

Regarding this clone: The observed sequence ends 3 residues before the CDR3 terminus, with the missing tail filled in from the germline J gene. This sequence joins TRBV7-6 and TRBJ2-3; possible D gene TRBD2, 6 bases. V lost 2 bases and J 0 bases, leaving 18 bases between the germline ends. The CDR3 runs to 18 residues. In germline, CDR1 is SGHVS, CDR2 FNYEAQ. CDR3 in amino acids: CASSLSPPSALSTDTQYF. The covered CDR3 bases are TGTGCCAGCAGCTTAAGCCCCCCTAGCGCACTTAGCACAGATACG.

Points on this clone: The read terminates 3 residues before the CDR3 end, so the remaining end is supplied by the germline J gene. The rearrangement links TRBV2 to TRBJ2-7, with D maybe TRBD2 (6 bases). Germline V CDR1 and CDR2: SNHLY, FYNNEI. The CDR3 length is 13 residues. Trimming took off 8 bases at V and 0 bases at J, with 11 bases between the two ends. The part of the CDR3 DNA that was read is TGTGCCAGCGTAGCGGCCCTCTCCTACGAG. Its translation is CASVAALSYE. The whole CDR3 sequence is CASVAALSYEQYF.

A word on this clone: An end of the junction differs from the germline gene, which may be a read error. The CDR3 end lies 3 residues beyond the end of the read and is filled in from the germline J gene. This same CDR3 is encoded by further DNA sequences in the sample. The chain employs TRBV7-9 and TRBJ1-3; D ambiguous. CDR1 is SEHNR and CDR2 is FQNEAQ in the germline V gene (reference sequence). The CDR3 loop spans 15 amino acids. CDR3 DNA (partial): TGTGCCAGCAGCCCTAAGCGGGCCTCTGGAAACACA. Translation gives CASSPKRASGNT. The entire CDR3 protein reads CASSPKRASGNTIYF. Together with reference TRBV7-9 and TRBJ1-3, the CDR3 gives the full variable domain: DTGVSQNPRHKITKRGQNVTFRCDPISEHNRLYWYRQTLGQGPEFLTYFQNEAQLEKSRLLSDRFSAERPKGSFSTLEIQRTEQGDSAMYLCASSPKRASGNTIYFGEGSWLTVV.

With regard to this clone: The read terminates 3 residues before the CDR3 end, so the remaining end is supplied by the germline J gene. The chain combines TRBV7-9 with TRBJ1-4, with a weak D call TRBD1 (5 bases). The CDR3 totals 15 residues. Per the germline V gene, CDR1 is SEHNR and CDR2 is FQNEAQ (reference sequence). V lost 4 bases to trimming and J lost 6 bases, with 15 bases between them. The CDR3 sequence is CASSSTRQIYEKLFF. The part of the CDR3 DNA that was read is TGTGCCAGCAGCTCTACCCGACAGATATATGAAAAA.

About this clone itself: The observed sequence ends 3 residues before the CDR3 terminus, with the missing tail filled in from the germline J gene. The chain uses TRBV2 and TRBJ2-3; 9 nucleotides match TRBD1. Germline assignment: CDR1 SNHLY and CDR2 FYNNEI. This CDR3 contains 15 residues. The CDR3 spells CASSEWGQGRQPQYF. The DNA read from the CDR3 is TGTGCCAGCAGTGAATGGGGACAGGGTCGGCAGCCG.

A remark on this clone: The read ends 3 residues before the CDR3 terminus; that terminus is restored from the germline J gene. The chain couples TRBV10-3 to TRBJ2-2, with a weak D call TRBD1 (6 bases). The CDR3 covers 13 residues. V gave up 8 bases and J gave up 4 bases, with 11 bases separating them. CDR1 ENHRY and CDR2 SYGVKD come from the germline V gene. CDR3 loop: CAIARQATGELFF. The covered CDR3 bases are TGTGCCATCGCGAGACAGGCCACCGGGGAG.

The sequenced CDR3 bases are TGTGCCAGCAGACAGGTCACACTCACCATCTCTGGGGCCAACGTG. This encodes CASRQVTLTISGANV. The entire CDR3 protein is CASRQVTLTISGANVLFF. The rearrangement links TRBV2 to TRBJ2-2; D may be TRBD1 (5 bases). The CDR3 extends 3 residues past the end of the read, so its final part is completed from the germline J gene. The germline V gene encodes CDR1 SNHLY and CDR2 FYNNEI. This CDR3 spans 18 amino acids.

Comments on this clone: From the germline J gene comes the end of the CDR3, since the read stops 3 residues before it. The chain carries TRBV7-9 and TRBJ1-2, with TRBD1 identical over 7 bases. The CDR3 has 15 amino acids. The V gene's germline CDR1 is SEHNR and CDR2 FQNEAQ (reference sequence). J lost 0 bases, V lost 0 bases, and 1 base had no gene match. The part of the CDR3 DNA that was read is TGTGCCAGCAGCTTAGCTACAGGGGCTAACTATGGC. It yields the protein CASSLATGANYG. The whole CDR3 sequence is CASSLATGANYGYTF.

Of note for this clone: The observed sequence ends 3 residues before the CDR3 terminus, with the missing tail filled in from the germline J gene. The V call is TRBV13, the J call TRBJ2-7, with 8 bases identical to TRBD2. CDR3 length: 14 amino acids. From germline, CDR1 is PRHDT and CDR2 FYEKMQ (reference sequence). V dropped 2 bases and J dropped 4; count of bases not matched to a gene: 4. The DNA read from the CDR3 is TGTGCCAGCAGCTTACAAGCGGGAGCGTACGAG. Its translation is CASSLQAGAYE. In full, the CDR3 reads CASSLQAGAYEQYF.

For this clone: Coverage ceases 3 residues before the CDR3 finishes, and the germline J gene fills in the end. The chain has TRBV2 and TRBJ2-3; TRBD2 agrees at 8 bases. This CDR3 has 15 residues. Unmatched junction bases numbered 2, after V lost 3 bases and J lost 0 bases. Germline V gives CDR1 SNHLY, CDR2 FYNNEI. Partial CDR3 DNA: TGTGCCAGCAGTGATAGCGGGACCAGCACAGATACG. Amino acids: CASSDSGTSTDT. From start to end, the CDR3 is CASSDSGTSTDTQYF.

Concerning this clone itself: The missing CDR3 end, 3 residues past where the read stops, is filled in from the germline J gene. The chain recombines TRBV11-3 with TRBJ2-7; the match to TRBD1 covers 9 bases. This CDR3 is built from 15 residues. Germline values: CDR1 SGHNT, CDR2 YENEEA. J lost 2 bases, V lost 8 bases, and 10 bases had no gene match. The sequenced part of the CDR3 DNA is TGTGCCAGCTCAGGGACAGGGATTTTTCCCTACGAG. Translation gives CASSGTGIFPYE. In full, the CDR3 reads CASSGTGIFPYEQYF.